This TCR beta chain is drawn from a study of blood T cell repertoires in COVID-19. The wider study: PBMCs, B-cell-depleted T cells, or T cells provided the cDNA or gDNA that made up the material.

Method: immunoSEQ multiplex PCR; TCRdb's copy keeps in-frame clones and lacks some. This table holds about 210,000 clones, 80% to 85% found once. The sequence was collected from a woman older than 75 with COVID-19, enrolled during active disease. Sequencing was performed on peripheral blood.

The DNA of the CDR3 is TGTGCCAGCAGCTCCAGAGGAACCGGGGAGCTGTTTTTT. Protein product: CASSSRGTGELFF. The chain recombines TRBV3-1 (or the pseudogene TRBV3-2) with TRBJ2-2; D gene ambiguous. This CDR3 is built from 13 residues. V lost 5 bases to trimming and J lost 5 bases, with 9 bases between them. Germline lookup yields CDR1 LGHDT and CDR2 YNNKEL (reference sequence).